The clone carrying this T cell receptor beta chain was seen only once. The entry originates in a study of blood T cell repertoires in COVID-19. Study-level information: PBMCs, B-cell-depleted T cells, or T cells were the source of the cDNA or gDNA that made up the material.

Germline V gene lookup returns CDR1 LNHNV and CDR2 YYDKDF (reference sequence). The CDR3 is 13 residues long. V was pared by 6 bases and J by 2 bases, with 10 bases between. Libraries were prepared by immunoSEQ multiplex PCR; TCRdb keeps only in-frame clonotypes and omits some of them. The sample records fewer than 250,000 clones, 65% to 90% being singletons. The chain recombines TRBV15 with TRBJ2-5; D remains ambiguous. Sequenced material: PBMCs or T cells enriched from blood (not recorded which). The sequence came from a woman aged 40 to 55 with acute COVID-19. This CDR3 is CATSTTTQETQYF. CDR3 coding DNA: TGTGCCACCAGTACCACTACACAAGAGACCCAGTACTTC.